This TCR beta chain was obtained from a study of T cell responses to AZD1222 COVID-19 vaccine. The study's findings and limits: In the spike-specific TCR repertoire, nearly half reportedly target unmutated variant regions. With dominance at 160-218 and 743-854, vaccine-associated CD4 TCRs spanned spike. Spike-specific TCR breadth and depth rose after two AZD1222 doses. Donors, mostly white British, included more females; clonal diversity was possibly underestimated.

Deletions cut 3 bases from V and 4 bases from J, with 11 bases between. This CDR3 is 14 amino acids long. Germline-derived CDR1 and CDR2 are SGHNT and YYREEE (reference sequence). Turning to this clone: Its target is not known.

Sequencing used immunoSEQ multiplex PCR; TCRdb keeps in-frame clones, though not all of them. The table lists some 52,000 clones, 87% of them singletons. This material consisted of peripheral blood, taken 28 days after the second AZD1222 dose. V gene TRBV5-4 combines with J gene TRBJ1-3; D is unclear. This sequence was found in an adult who received the AZD1222 COVID-19 vaccine. In DNA, the CDR3 is TGTGCCAGCAGCTCACCACAGAGGGGAAACACCATATATTTT. It translates to CASSSPQRGNTIYF.